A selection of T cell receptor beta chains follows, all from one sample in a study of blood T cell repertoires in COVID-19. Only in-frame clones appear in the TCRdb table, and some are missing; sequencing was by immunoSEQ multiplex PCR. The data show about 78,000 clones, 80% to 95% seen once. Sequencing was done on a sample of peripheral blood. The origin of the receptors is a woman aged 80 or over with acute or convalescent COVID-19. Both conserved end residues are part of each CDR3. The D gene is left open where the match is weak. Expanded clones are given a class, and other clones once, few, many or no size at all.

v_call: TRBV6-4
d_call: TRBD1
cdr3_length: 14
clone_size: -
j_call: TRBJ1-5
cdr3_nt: TGTGCCAGCAGTGACCGACAGGGATGTCAGCCCCAGCATTTT
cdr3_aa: CASSDRQGCQPQHF

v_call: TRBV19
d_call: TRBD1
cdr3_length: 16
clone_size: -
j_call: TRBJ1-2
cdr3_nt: TGTGCCAGTAGTACCCAAGCCGGGACAGGCTACTATGGCTACACCTTC
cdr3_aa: CASSTQAGTGYYGYTF

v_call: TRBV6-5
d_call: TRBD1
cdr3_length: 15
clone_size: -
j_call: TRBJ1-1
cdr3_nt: TGTGCCAGCAAAATTTATGGGACAGCGAACACTGAAGCTTTCTTT
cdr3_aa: CASKIYGTANTEAFF

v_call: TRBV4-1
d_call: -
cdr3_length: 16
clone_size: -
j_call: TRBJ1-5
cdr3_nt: TGCGCCAGCAGCCAAGAGGTCCGGGACAATTATCAGCCCCAGCATTTT
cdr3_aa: CASSQEVRDNYQPQHF

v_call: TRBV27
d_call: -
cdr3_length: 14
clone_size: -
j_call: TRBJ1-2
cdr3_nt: TGTGCCAGCAGACCACTAGGGCTCATCTATGGCTACACCTTC
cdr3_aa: CASRPLGLIYGYTF

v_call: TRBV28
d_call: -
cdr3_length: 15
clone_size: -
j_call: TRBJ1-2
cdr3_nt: TGTGCCAGCAGTCACCAAGAGCCCGGGTCCTATGGCTACACCTTC
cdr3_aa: CASSHQEPGSYGYTF

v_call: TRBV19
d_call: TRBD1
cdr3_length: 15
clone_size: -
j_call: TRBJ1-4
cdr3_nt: TGTGCCAGTAGTCCGCCGGGACAGGGGGCCGAAAAACTGTTTTTT
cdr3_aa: CASSPPGQGAEKLFF

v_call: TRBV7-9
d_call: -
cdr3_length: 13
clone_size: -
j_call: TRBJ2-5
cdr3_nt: TGTGCCAGCAGCCAAAATCGGGGTGAGACCCAGTACTTC
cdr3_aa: CASSQNRGETQYF

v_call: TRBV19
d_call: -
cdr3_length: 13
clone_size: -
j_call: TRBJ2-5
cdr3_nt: TGTGCCAGTAGTGGAGGGGACCGAGAGACCCAGTACTTC
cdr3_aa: CASSGGDRETQYF

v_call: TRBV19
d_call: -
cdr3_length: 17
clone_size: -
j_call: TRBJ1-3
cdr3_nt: TGTGCCAGTACCTCTCTGGGACAATCAGAAACTGGAAACACCATATATTTT
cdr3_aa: CASTSLGQSETGNTIYF

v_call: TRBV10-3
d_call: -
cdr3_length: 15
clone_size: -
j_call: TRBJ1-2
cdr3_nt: TGTGCCATCAGCGCTACTATAGGGGCCTCAAGTGGCTACACCTTC
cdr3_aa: CAISATIGASSGYTF

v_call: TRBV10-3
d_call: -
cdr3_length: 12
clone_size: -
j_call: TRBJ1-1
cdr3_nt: TGTGCCACCTCGGGTCAGAACACTGAAGCTTTCTTT
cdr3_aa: CATSGQNTEAFF

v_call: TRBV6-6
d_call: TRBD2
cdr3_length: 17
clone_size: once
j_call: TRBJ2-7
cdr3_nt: TGTGCCAGCAGTCACCCCGGTTTAGCGGGAGGGCCGAGGGAGCAGTACTTC
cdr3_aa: CASSHPGLAGGPREQYF

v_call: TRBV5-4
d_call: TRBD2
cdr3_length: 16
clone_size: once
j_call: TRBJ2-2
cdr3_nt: TGTGCCAGCAGCGCGTACCCCTCGGGAGGGGACGGGGAGCTGTTTTTT
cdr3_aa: CASSAYPSGGDGELFF

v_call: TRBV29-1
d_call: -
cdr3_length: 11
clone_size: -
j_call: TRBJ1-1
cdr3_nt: TGCAGCGTTGAGGGGGGCACTGAAGCTTTCTTT
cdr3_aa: CSVEGGTEAFF

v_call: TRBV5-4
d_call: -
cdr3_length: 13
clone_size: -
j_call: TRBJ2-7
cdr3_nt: TGTGCCAGCAGCCTAGACACCCGGGACTCCTCGTACTTC
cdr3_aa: CASSLDTRDSSYF

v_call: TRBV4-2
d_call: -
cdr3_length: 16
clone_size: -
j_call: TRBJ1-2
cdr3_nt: TGTGCCAGCAGCCAAGATTCCAACGGGGGAAGTAGCGGCTACACCTTC
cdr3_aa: CASSQDSNGGSSGYTF

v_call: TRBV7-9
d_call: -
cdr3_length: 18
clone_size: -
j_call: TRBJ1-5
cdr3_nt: TGTGCCAGCAGCCAGGGGTCAGGCGCCTCTTATAGCAATCAGCCCCAGCATTTT
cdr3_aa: CASSQGSGASYSNQPQHF

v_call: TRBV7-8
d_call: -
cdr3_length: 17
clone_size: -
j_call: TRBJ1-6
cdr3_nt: TGTGCCAGCAGCTTAGGGGGTGGGGAGCGCCCGTTTTCACCCCTCCACTTT
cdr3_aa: CASSLGGGERPFSPLHF

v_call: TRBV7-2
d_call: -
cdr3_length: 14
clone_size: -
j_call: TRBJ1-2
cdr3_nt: TGTGCCAGCAGCTTAGGGCAGGCTAACTATGGCTACACCTTC
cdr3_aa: CASSLGQANYGYTF

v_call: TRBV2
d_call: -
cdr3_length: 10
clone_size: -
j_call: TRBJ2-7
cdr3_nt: TGTGCCAGCGCCACTCTAGGGCAGTACTTC
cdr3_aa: CASATLGQYF

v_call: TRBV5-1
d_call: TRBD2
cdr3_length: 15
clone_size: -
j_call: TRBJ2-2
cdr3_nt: TGCGCCAGCGAACTAGCGGGGCTTAACACCGGGGAGCTGTTTTTT
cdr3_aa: CASELAGLNTGELFF

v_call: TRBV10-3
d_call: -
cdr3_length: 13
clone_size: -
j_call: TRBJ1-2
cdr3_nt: TGTGCCATCAGTGAAAAAGGGGGGGATGGCTACACCTTC
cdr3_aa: CAISEKGGDGYTF

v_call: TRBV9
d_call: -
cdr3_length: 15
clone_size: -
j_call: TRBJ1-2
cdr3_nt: TGTGCCAGCAGCGTAGGACATGCCGCTAACTATGGCTACACCTTC
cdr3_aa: CASSVGHAANYGYTF

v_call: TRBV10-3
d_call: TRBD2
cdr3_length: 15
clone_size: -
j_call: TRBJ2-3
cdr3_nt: TGTGCCATCAGTGACGGAGCTAGCGGGGGGGATACGCAGTATTTT
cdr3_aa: CAISDGASGGDTQYF

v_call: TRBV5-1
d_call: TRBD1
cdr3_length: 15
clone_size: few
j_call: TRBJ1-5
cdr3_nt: TGCGCCAGCAGCTTCACAGGGGCTCAAAATCAGCCCCAGCATTTT
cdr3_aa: CASSFTGAQNQPQHF

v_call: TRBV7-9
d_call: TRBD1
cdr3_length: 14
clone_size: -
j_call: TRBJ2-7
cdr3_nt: TGTGCCAGCAGCTTAGCACAGGGGGCGGGGGAGCAGTACTTC
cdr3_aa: CASSLAQGAGEQYF

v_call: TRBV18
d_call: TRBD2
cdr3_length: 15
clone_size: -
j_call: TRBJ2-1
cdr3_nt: TGTGCCAGCTCACGGACTAGCGGGACGGTCAATGAGCAGTTCTTC
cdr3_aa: CASSRTSGTVNEQFF

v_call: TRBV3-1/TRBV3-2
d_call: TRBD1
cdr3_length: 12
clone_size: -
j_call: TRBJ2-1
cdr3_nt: TGTGCCAGCAGCCAAGAGGGACAGGAGCAGTTCTTC
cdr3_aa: CASSQEGQEQFF

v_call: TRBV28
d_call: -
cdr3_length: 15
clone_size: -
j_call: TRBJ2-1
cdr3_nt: TGTGCCAGCGCAGTACAGGGCCCCCTCTACAATGAGCAGTTCTTC
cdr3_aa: CASAVQGPLYNEQFF

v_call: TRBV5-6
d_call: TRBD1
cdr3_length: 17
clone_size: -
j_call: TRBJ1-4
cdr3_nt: TGTGCCAGCAGCTCTTTCAGGGGGCGACGAACTAATGAAAAACTGTTTTTT
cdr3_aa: CASSSFRGRRTNEKLFF

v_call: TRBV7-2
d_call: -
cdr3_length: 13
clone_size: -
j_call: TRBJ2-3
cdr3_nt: TGTGCCAGCAGCTTAGTTATGACAGATACGCAGTATTTT
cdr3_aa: CASSLVMTDTQYF

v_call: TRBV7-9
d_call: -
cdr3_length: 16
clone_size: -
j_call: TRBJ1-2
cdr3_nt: TGTGCCAGCAGCCGAGGGTCGGGCGGAGATAACTATGGCTACACCTTC
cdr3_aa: CASSRGSGGDNYGYTF

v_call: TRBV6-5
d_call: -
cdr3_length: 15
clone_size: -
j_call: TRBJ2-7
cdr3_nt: TGTGCCAGCAGTTACCCGGCAGGGGGGATATACGAGCAGTACTTC
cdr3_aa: CASSYPAGGIYEQYF

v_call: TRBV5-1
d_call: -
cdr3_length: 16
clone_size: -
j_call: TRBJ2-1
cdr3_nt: TGCGCCAGCAGCTTGGCCCCCTCCAGCTCCTACAATGAGCAGTTCTTC
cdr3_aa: CASSLAPSSSYNEQFF

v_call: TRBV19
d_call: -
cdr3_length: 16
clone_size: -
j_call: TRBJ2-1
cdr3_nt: TGTGCCAGTAGTACCCCCAGAGGGGGAGTTGGCAATGAGCAGTTCTTC
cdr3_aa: CASSTPRGGVGNEQFF

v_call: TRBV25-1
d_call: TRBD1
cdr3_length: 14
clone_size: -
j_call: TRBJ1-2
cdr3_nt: TGTGCCAGCAGTTCACAGGGGGGGAACTATGGCTACACCTTC
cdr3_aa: CASSSQGGNYGYTF

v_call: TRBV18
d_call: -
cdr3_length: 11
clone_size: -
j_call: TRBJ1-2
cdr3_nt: TGTGCCAGCTCAACAGGAGATGGCTACACCTTC
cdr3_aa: CASSTGDGYTF

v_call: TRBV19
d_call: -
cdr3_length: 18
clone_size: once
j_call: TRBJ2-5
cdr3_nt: TGTGCCAGTAGTATTAAGTTTACCCCCCCAGTGAGGCAAGAGACCCAGTACTTC
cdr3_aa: CASSIKFTPPVRQETQYF

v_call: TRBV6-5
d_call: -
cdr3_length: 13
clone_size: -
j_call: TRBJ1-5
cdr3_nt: TGTGCCAGCGACTTTATTGCAGATCAGCCCCAGCATTTT
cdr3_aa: CASDFIADQPQHF

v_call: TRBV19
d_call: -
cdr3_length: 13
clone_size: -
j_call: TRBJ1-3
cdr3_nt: TGTGCCAGTAGTACAACATCGGGAAACACCATATATTTT
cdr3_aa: CASSTTSGNTIYF

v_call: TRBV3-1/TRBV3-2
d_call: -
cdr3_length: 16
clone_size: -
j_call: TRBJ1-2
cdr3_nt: TGTGCCAGCAGCCATGCCACCTCGGGTCCGCTCTATGGCTACACCTTC
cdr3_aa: CASSHATSGPLYGYTF

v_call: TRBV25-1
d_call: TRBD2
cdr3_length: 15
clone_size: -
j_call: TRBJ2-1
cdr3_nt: TGTGCCAGCAGTGAAGCCGGCGGGGGGTACAATGAGCAGTTCTTC
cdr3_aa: CASSEAGGGYNEQFF

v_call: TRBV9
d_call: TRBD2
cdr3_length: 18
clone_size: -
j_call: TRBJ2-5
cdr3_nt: TGTGCCAGCAGCCCCCCCCCGGGGACTAGCGGGGGGAAAGAGACCCAGTACTTC
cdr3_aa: CASSPPPGTSGGKETQYF

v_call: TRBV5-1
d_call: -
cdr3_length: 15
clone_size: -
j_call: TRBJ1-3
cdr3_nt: TGCGCCAGCGCCCCAACAGGCCCCTCTGGAAACACCATATATTTT
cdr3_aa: CASAPTGPSGNTIYF

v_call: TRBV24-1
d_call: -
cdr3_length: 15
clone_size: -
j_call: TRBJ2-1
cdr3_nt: TGTGCCACCAGTGATCGGGGACAACGAGTCTGGGAGCAGTTCTTC
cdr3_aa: CATSDRGQRVWEQFF

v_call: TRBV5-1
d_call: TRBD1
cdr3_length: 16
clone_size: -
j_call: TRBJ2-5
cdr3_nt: TGCGCCAGCAGCACTCCGGGACAGGGGTTAGGGGAGACCCAGTACTTC
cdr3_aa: CASSTPGQGLGETQYF

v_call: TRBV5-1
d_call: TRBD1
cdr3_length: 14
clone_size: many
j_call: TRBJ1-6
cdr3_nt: TGCGCCAGCAGAGAGACAGGGGATAATTCACCCCTCCACTTT
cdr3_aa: CASRETGDNSPLHF

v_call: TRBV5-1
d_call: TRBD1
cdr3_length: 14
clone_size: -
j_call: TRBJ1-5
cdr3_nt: TGCGCCAGCTCCTTTGGGGACAGAAATCAGCCCCAGCATTTT
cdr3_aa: CASSFGDRNQPQHF

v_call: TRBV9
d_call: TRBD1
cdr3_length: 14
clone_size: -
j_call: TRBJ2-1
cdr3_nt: TGTGCCAGCAGCTCCCGGACAGGCTACAATGAGCAGTTCTTC
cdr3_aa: CASSSRTGYNEQFF

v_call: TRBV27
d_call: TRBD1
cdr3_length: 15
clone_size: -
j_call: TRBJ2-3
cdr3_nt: TGTGCCAGCACCCTCGGGACAGGGGGCAGAGATACGCAGTATTTT
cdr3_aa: CASTLGTGGRDTQYF

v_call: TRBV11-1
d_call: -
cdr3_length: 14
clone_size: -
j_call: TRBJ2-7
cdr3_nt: TGTGCCAGCGCAACTCAGGGGTCCTCCTACGAGCAGTACTTC
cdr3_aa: CASATQGSSYEQYF

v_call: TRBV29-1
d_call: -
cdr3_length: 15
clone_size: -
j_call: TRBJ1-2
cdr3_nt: TGCAGCGTGGAGGATACAGGGAGCCCTAACTATGGCTACACCTTC
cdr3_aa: CSVEDTGSPNYGYTF

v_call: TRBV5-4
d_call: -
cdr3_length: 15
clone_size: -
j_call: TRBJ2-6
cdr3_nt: TGTGCCAGCAGCTTGAGCGGATCTGGGGCCAACGTCCTGACTTTC
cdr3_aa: CASSLSGSGANVLTF

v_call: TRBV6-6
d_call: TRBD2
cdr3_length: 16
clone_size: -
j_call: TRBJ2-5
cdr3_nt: TGTGCCAGCAGTTACGGCGGGGCTAGCGGGGAAGAGACCCAGTACTTC
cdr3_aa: CASSYGGASGEETQYF

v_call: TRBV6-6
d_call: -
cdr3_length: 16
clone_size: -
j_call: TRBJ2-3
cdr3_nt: TGTGCCAGCACCTACAGGCCGCTTACGGGCACAGATACGCAGTATTTT
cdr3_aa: CASTYRPLTGTDTQYF

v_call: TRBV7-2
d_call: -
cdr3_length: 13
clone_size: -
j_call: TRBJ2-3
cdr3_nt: TGTGCCAGCAGCTTCTCAGGCACAGATACGCAGTATTTT
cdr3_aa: CASSFSGTDTQYF

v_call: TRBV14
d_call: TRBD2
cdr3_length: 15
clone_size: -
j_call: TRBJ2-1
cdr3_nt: TGTGCCAGCAGCCCGTTAGGGACTAGTCCCTCTGAGCAGTTCTTC
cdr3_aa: CASSPLGTSPSEQFF

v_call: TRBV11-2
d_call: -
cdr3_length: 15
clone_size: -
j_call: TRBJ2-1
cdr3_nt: TGTGCCAGCAGCTTAGTCTTATACGGGGGAGATGAGCAGTTCTTC
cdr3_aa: CASSLVLYGGDEQFF